This T cell receptor beta chain was identified in a study of cytomegalovirus exposure and HLA in healthy donors. The CDR3 spans 15 residues. V trimming: 6 bases; J trimming: 2 bases; junction bases outside the gene matches: 6. Germline V gene data show CDR1 as SGDLS and CDR2 as YYNGEE. PCR used 60 Vbeta primers and 13 Jbeta primers. Clones were read by immunoSEQ multiplex PCR, and TCRdb kept only the in-frame ones, dropping some. The sample shows about 200,000 clones, approximately 78% of them seen only once. A single count supports this clone. V gene TRBV9 combines with J gene TRBJ2-3, with TRBD2 matching 10 bases. The receptor's source is a woman in her thirties or forties in good health and CMV-seronegative. Specimen: PBMCs. CDR3 sequence reads: CASKRTSGYTDTQYF. CDR3 DNA: TGTGCCAGCAAACGGACTAGCGGCTACACAGATACGCAGTATTTT.